This passage covers 20 T cell receptor beta chains from one sample sequenced in a study of cytomegalovirus exposure and HLA in healthy donors. PCR employed 60 Vbeta and 13 Jbeta primers. Repertoires were generated with immunoSEQ multiplex PCR, while TCRdb's copy carries only in-frame clones and drops some. The table includes 55,000 to 70,000 clones, 80% detected once. The sample comprised PBMCs. These receptors all come from a woman aged 40 to 50 in good health and CMV-seronegative.

The chain couples TRBV6-6 to TRBJ1-5; 9 nucleotides match TRBD1. The J segment lost 4 bases and the V segment lost 6 bases, leaving 7 bases of the junction unmatched. Germline lookup yields CDR1 MNHNY and CDR2 SVGAGI (reference sequence). The CDR3 consists of 15 residues. CDR3 residues: CASRSGTGTNQPQHF. DNA for the CDR3: TGTGCCAGCAGATCAGGGACAGGGACGAATCAGCCCCAGCATTTT.

In this sample, this clone turned up once. The chain joins TRBV7-9 to TRBJ2-4; 8 bases align to TRBD1. The V and J ends lost 3 bases and 11 bases, in that order; junction bases with no gene match: 6. Germline V gene lookup returns CDR1 SEHNR and CDR2 FQNEAQ (reference sequence). This CDR3 has 13 residues. The CDR3: CASSLTGETFQYF. The CDR3 DNA reads as TGTGCCAGCAGCTTGACAGGGGAGACGTTTCAGTACTTC.

Only a few counts were recorded for this clone. The J gene is TRBJ2-3, the V gene TRBV28, with D possibly being TRBD2 (5 bases). Deletions cut 6 bases from V and 2 bases from J, with 12 bases between. Germline V lookup: CDR1 MDHEN, CDR2 SYDVKM. CDR3 length: 14 residues. CDR3 sequence: CASREVGITDTQYF. In nucleotides, the CDR3 is TGTGCCAGCAGGGAGGTGGGGATCACAGATACGCAGTATTTT.

The rearrangement joins TRBV5-4 to TRBJ1-2; TRBD1 agrees at 8 bases. Germline V gene lookup returns CDR1 SGHNT and CDR2 YYREEE (reference sequence). CDR3 length equals 15 residues. J gave up 3 bases and V 0 bases, and 4 bases lay outside the gene matches. The CDR3 region has the DNA TGTGCCAGCAGCTTGGGGGCAGGGGGCGACTATGGCTACACCTTC. Amino acid sequence: CASSLGAGGDYGYTF.

V is TRBV28 and J is TRBJ1-2, with TRBD1 matching 9 bases. V lost 3 bases to trimming and J lost 4 bases; unmatched junction nucleotides: 3. Looked up from germline, CDR1 is MDHEN and CDR2 is SYDVKM. This CDR3 is 14 amino acids long. CDR3 nucleotide sequence: TGTGCCAGCAGTTTGGACAGGGGTAGCTATGGCTACACCTTC. Residues: CASSLDRGSYGYTF.

The chain is built from TRBV28 and TRBJ1-2; TRBD1 might be the D (6 bases). Per germline, CDR1 MDHEN and CDR2 SYDVKM. This CDR3 is 15 amino acids long. The V end was cut by 3 bases, the J end by 0 bases, with 11 bases between. This CDR3 reads CASSLPGHPNYGYTF. The CDR3, as DNA: TGTGCCAGCAGTTTGCCGGGACACCCTAACTATGGCTACACCTTC.

The genes are TRBV19 and TRBJ1-2; 9 bases map to TRBD1. Germline V gene data show CDR1 as LNHDA and CDR2 as SQIVND (reference sequence). This CDR3 is built from 14 residues. V was pared by 4 bases and J by 5 bases, with 5 bases of the junction left unmatched. CDR3 amino acids: CASSRTGEGYGYTF. The CDR3 DNA sequence: TGTGCCAGTAGTAGGACAGGGGAGGGATATGGCTACACCTTC.

The chain combines TRBV6-6 with TRBJ2-7; D is perhaps TRBD1 (6 bases). Deletions cut 5 bases from V and 0 bases from J, with 14 bases between. CDR1 is MNHNY and CDR2 is SVGAGI in the germline V gene (reference sequence). This CDR3 contains 15 residues. CDR3 nucleotides: TGTGCCAGCAGTGCCGCCGGGACATACTCCTACGAGCAGTACTTC. Translation gives CASSAAGTYSYEQYF.

The chain couples TRBV27 to TRBJ1-5; 12 nucleotides agree with TRBD1. The CDR3 spans 21 residues. Losses at the gene ends were 6 bases for V and 5 bases for J; bases not matched to a gene: 23. Germline loops: CDR1 MNHEY, CDR2 SMNVEV (reference sequence). The CDR3 reads CASSRFSLGRDRGQSDQPQHF. The CDR3 coding sequence is TGTGCCAGCAGCCGGTTTTCTCTGGGTCGGGACAGGGGGCAATCAGATCAGCCCCAGCATTTT.

The sample holds a few counts of this clone. V usage is TRBV4-1 and J usage is TRBJ1-3; 11 bases line up with TRBD1. CDR1 and CDR2 from the germline V gene are MGHRA and YSYEKL. V was clipped by 1 base and J by 6 bases; unmatched bases: 5. This CDR3 has 16 residues. The DNA of the CDR3 is TGCGCCAGCAGCCAAGTTCCGGGACAGGGGGAAAACACCATATATTTT. Amino acid sequence: CASSQVPGQGENTIYF.

This chain links TRBV4-1 with TRBJ2-7; 8 nucleotides match TRBD1. Per the germline V gene, CDR1 is MGHRA and CDR2 is YSYEKL. The length of the CDR3 is 18 residues. The trim removed 1 base at V and 3 bases at J, leaving 14 bases unmatched. As DNA, the CDR3 is TGCGCCAGCAGCCAAGTAAGTATTTCGCGGACAGGGATCTACGAGCAGTACTTC. It encodes CASSQVSISRTGIYEQYF.

V gene TRBV11-2 combines with J gene TRBJ2-3, with TRBD2 identical over 8 bases. Germline values: CDR1 SGHAT, CDR2 FQNNGV. Trimming at V came to 1 base and at J to 5 bases, leaving 17 bases not matched to a gene. This CDR3 is 19 amino acids long. The CDR3 DNA reads as TGTGCCAGCAGCTTAGGGAAAAGCACAACTAGCGGCAGGAAAGATACGCAGTATTTT. This codes for CASSLGKSTTSGRKDTQYF.

This chain joins TRBV28 and TRBJ1-1; the match to TRBD1 covers 11 bases. With 4 bases clipped from V and 5 bases from J, the junction kept 12 bases outside the gene matches. Germline V gene lookup returns CDR1 MDHEN and CDR2 SYDVKM. The CDR3 is 17 amino acids. The CDR3 coding sequence is TGTGCCAGCAGTTATATATTAGGGGACAGGGGGAGGACTGAAGCTTTCTTT. This codes for CASSYILGDRGRTEAFF.

The rearrangement joins TRBV9 to TRBJ2-3; TRBD2 is a possible D gene (7 bases). The CDR3 consists of 13 residues. The ends were cut back, 6 bases at V and 4 bases at J, with 12 bases in the middle. CDR1 is SGDLS, CDR2 YYNGEE, per germline. The CDR3 region has the DNA TGTGCCAGCACGGCGGGGGCCCCAGATACGCAGTATTTT. This sequence encodes CASTAGAPDTQYF.

The chain links TRBV27 to TRBJ2-1; D is possibly TRBD1 (5 bases). Trimming pared 0 bases from V and 0 bases from J, leaving 18 bases between. Germline assignment: CDR1 MNHEY and CDR2 SMNVEV (reference sequence). The CDR3 is made up of 19 amino acids. The CDR3 sequence is CASSLSGQVSLFSYNEQFF. The CDR3 DNA sequence: TGTGCCAGCAGTTTATCGGGGCAGGTCAGCTTATTCTCCTACAATGAGCAGTTCTTC.

This chain connects TRBV6-6 to TRBJ1-1, with D maybe TRBD1 (5 bases). The CDR3 loop spans 14 amino acids. V lost 6 bases, J lost 1 base, and 12 bases lay in between. Per the germline V gene, CDR1 is MNHNY and CDR2 is SVGAGI (reference sequence). CDR3 bases: TGTGCCAGCAGACAACCAGGGAAGAACACTGAAGCTTTCTTT. It encodes CASRQPGKNTEAFF.

The chain is built from TRBV2 and TRBJ2-5; D may be TRBD1 (6 bases). CDR1 and CDR2 from the germline V gene are SNHLY and FYNNEI. The CDR3 spans 15 residues. V lost 6 bases to trimming and J lost 1 base, with 15 bases between them. The CDR3 sequence is CASSALQGSQETQYF. The CDR3, as DNA: TGTGCCAGCAGCGCCCTACAGGGTTCCCAAGAGACCCAGTACTTC.

V and J are TRBV18 and TRBJ1-1; 8 nucleotides line up with TRBD1. Germline V gene lookup returns CDR1 KGHSH and CDR2 LQKENI. This CDR3 spans 15 amino acids. V shed 4 bases, J shed 8 bases, and the junction held 12 bases outside the gene matches. The CDR3 reads CASSQGTGAGWEAFF. Here the CDR3 DNA reads TGTGCCAGCTCACAGGGGACAGGCGCGGGATGGGAAGCTTTCTTT.

The chain joins TRBV5-1 to TRBJ2-7; 7 positions agree with TRBD1. Germline V lookup: CDR1 SGHRS, CDR2 YFSETQ. V lost 0 bases, J lost 5 bases, and 8 bases stayed unmatched. The CDR3 loop spans 15 amino acids. The CDR3 is CASSLEGTAGNEQYF. The CDR3 DNA sequence: TGCGCCAGCAGCTTGGAGGGGACAGCCGGGAACGAGCAGTACTTC.

This clone was observed once. The chain couples TRBV28 to TRBJ2-7, with 7 bases that match TRBD1. The CDR3 sequence is 16 residues long. In germline, CDR1 is MDHEN, CDR2 SYDVKM. J gave up 3 bases and V 2 bases, and 10 bases lay outside the gene matches. The CDR3 nucleotides read TGTGCCAGCAGTTTAAAAGGCCCACCAGGGGGCTACGAGCAGTACTTC. Translating it yields CASSLKGPPGGYEQYF.